Below, 21 T cell receptor beta chains from the same sample are listed, as sequenced in a study of cytomegalovirus exposure and HLA in healthy donors. The PCR employed 60 Vbeta primers together with 13 Jbeta primers. The method was immunoSEQ multiplex PCR; TCRdb's version includes in-frame clones alone and lacks a portion of them. Among over 85,000 clones listed, around 82% were seen once. Sequenced: PBMCs. The source of these receptors is a man aged 40-55 years in good health and CMV-seronegative.

The chain joins TRBV7-3 to TRBJ2-1; TRBD2 is a possible D gene (6 bases). This CDR3 has 15 residues. In germline, CDR1 is SGHTA, CDR2 FQGTGA. With 1 base removed from V and 5 bases from J, the gap between germline ends came to 12 bases. CDR3 amino acids: CASSLMGSGDNEQFF. CDR3 coding DNA: TGTGCCAGCAGCTTAATGGGTAGCGGAGACAATGAGCAGTTCTTC.

The CDR3 reads CASSCVGDEQYF. DNA for the CDR3: TGTGCCAGCAGTTGCGTAGGGGACGAGCAGTACTTC. V is TRBV6-6 and J is TRBJ2-7, with D possibly matching TRBD1 (5 bases). This CDR3 region has 12 residues. Germline values: CDR1 MNHNY, CDR2 SVGAGI (reference sequence). Deletions cut 4 bases from V and 5 bases from J, with 9 bases between.

This clone appeared a few times. This chain joins TRBV9 and TRBJ1-4; 11 bases agree with TRBD1. Germline V gene lookup returns CDR1 SGDLS and CDR2 YYNGEE. CDR3 length equals 14 residues. The junction had 3 bases not matched to a gene; V was cut back by 4 bases and J by 7 bases. CDR3 loop: CASSPGTGGEKLFF. The DNA for the CDR3 is TGTGCCAGCAGCCCGGGGACAGGGGGTGAAAAACTGTTTTTT.

The chain links TRBV5-6 to TRBJ2-3, with D possibly TRBD2 on 7 matching bases. V was cut by 5 bases and J by 3 bases, with 16 bases left in between. In germline, CDR1 is SGHDT, CDR2 YYEEEE. The CDR3 is 15 amino acids. This CDR3 is CASRIGGRRTDTQYF. In DNA form, the CDR3 reads TGTGCCAGCAGAATCGGGGGGCGTCGGACAGATACGCAGTATTTT.

This chain uses TRBV30 with TRBJ1-2; D might be TRBD1 (6 bases). This CDR3 comprises 14 residues. V lost 0 bases and J 5 bases, leaving 13 bases between the germline ends. Looked up from germline, CDR1 is GTSNPN and CDR2 is SVGIG (reference sequence). The CDR3 protein is CAWSVQQGQYGYTF. CDR3 nucleotide sequence: TGTGCCTGGAGTGTTCAACAGGGCCAGTATGGCTACACCTTC.

V is TRBV5-6 and J is TRBJ2-7, with TRBD1 matching 11 bases. With 4 bases clipped from V and 0 bases from J, the junction kept 12 bases outside the gene matches. The length of the CDR3 is 18 residues. The germline V gene encodes CDR1 SGHDT and CDR2 YYEEEE. In nucleotides, the CDR3 is TGTGCCAGCAGCCAGGACAGGGGGCGGCTATGGGACTCCTACGAGCAGTACTTC. Its protein product is CASSQDRGRLWDSYEQYF.

V usage is TRBV4-1 and J usage is TRBJ2-3; 8 nucleotides align to TRBD1. Unmatched junction bases numbered 4, after V lost 0 bases and J lost 2 bases. Germline V gene lookup returns CDR1 MGHRA and CDR2 YSYEKL. The CDR3 runs to 16 residues. Here the CDR3 reads CASSQDRTGNTDTQYF. CDR3 nucleotide sequence: TGCGCCAGCAGCCAAGACCGGACAGGGAACACAGATACGCAGTATTTT.

There are a few counts of this clone. The chain uses TRBV7-8 and TRBJ1-1; D is possibly TRBD1 (5 bases). In germline, CDR1 is SGHVS, CDR2 FQNEAQ. V was cut by 6 bases and J by 1 base, with 12 bases left in between. This CDR3 region has 14 residues. Here the CDR3 DNA reads TGTGCCAGCAGGATAGGGACTGAGAACACTGAAGCTTTCTTT. This encodes CASRIGTENTEAFF.

V usage is TRBV6-1 and J usage is TRBJ1-1; 7 positions agree with TRBD1. Germline lookup yields CDR1 MNHNS and CDR2 SASEGT. The CDR3 sequence is 14 residues long. V shed 7 bases, J shed 1 base, and the junction held 6 bases outside the gene matches. The CDR3 region is CASTNQGGNTEAFF. CDR3 nucleotide sequence: TGTGCCAGCACAAACCAGGGGGGGAACACTGAAGCTTTCTTT.

J is TRBJ2-5 and V is TRBV30, with D possibly matching TRBD1 (5 bases). The V end was cut by 0 bases, the J end by 5 bases, with 10 bases between. Germline lookup yields CDR1 GTSNPN and CDR2 SVGIG (reference sequence). This CDR3 has 13 residues. Here the CDR3 DNA reads TGTGCCTGGAGTGTTTCAGGGTGGGAGACCCAGTACTTC. Translating gives CAWSVSGWETQYF.

This chain links TRBV5-1 with TRBJ1-3; perhaps TRBD1 as D (6 bases). The CDR3 runs to 14 residues. V was shortened by 5 bases and J by 0 bases, with 9 bases between the two germline ends. CDR1 and CDR2 from the germline V gene are SGHRS and YFSETQ. Here the CDR3 DNA reads TGCGCCAGCAGTCAAGGGGGCTCTGGAAACACCATATATTTT. This encodes CASSQGGSGNTIYF.

The V and J genes are TRBV4-1 and TRBJ2-1; 7 bases are shared with TRBD2. Trimming at V came to 3 bases and at J to 0 bases, leaving 8 bases not matched to a gene. This CDR3 contains 17 residues. Germline CDR1 reads MGHRA; CDR2 reads YSYEKL. The CDR3 DNA follows: TGCGCCAGCAGCCATTTAAGCGGGGCCCTCTCCTACAATGAGCAGTTCTTC. Protein product: CASSHLSGALSYNEQFF.

The rearrangement links TRBV6-1 to TRBJ1-4, with D tentatively TRBD1 (6 bases). The CDR3 runs 15 residues. The germline V gene encodes CDR1 MNHNS and CDR2 SASEGT. V lost 7 bases, J lost 2 bases, and 14 bases lay in between. The CDR3 region is CASNRAWATNEKLFF. The CDR3 nucleotides are TGTGCCAGCAACAGGGCTTGGGCGACTAATGAAAAACTGTTTTTT.

Only one count was recorded for this clone. This chain connects TRBV10-1 to TRBJ1-2, with 10 bases lining up with TRBD1. V was clipped by 5 bases and J by 5 bases; unmatched bases: 2. This CDR3 is built from 13 residues. CDR1 is WNHNN and CDR2 is SYGVQD in the germline V gene (reference sequence). In DNA, the CDR3 is TGCGCCAGCAGTTTGGACAGGGGGTATGGCTACACCTTC. It translates to CASSLDRGYGYTF.

The CDR3 protein is CSVGTGGPGELFF. CDR3 sequence (DNA): TGCAGCGTTGGGACAGGGGGCCCCGGGGAGCTGTTTTTT. The chain recombines TRBV29-1 with TRBJ2-2, with TRBD1 matching over 11 bases. This CDR3 is 13 amino acids long. Losses at the gene ends were 4 bases for V and 6 bases for J; bases not matched to a gene: 1. Germline V lookup: CDR1 SQVTM, CDR2 ANQGSEA.

In its sample, this clone was seen a few times. The V and J genes are TRBV28 and TRBJ2-7; D may be TRBD2 (6 bases). This CDR3 comprises 15 residues. V lost 6 bases to trimming and J lost 0 bases, with 15 bases between them. Germline CDR1 MDHEN, CDR2 SYDVKM. The chain's CDR3 is CASSSIWEASYEQYF. CDR3 nucleotide sequence: TGTGCCAGCAGCTCTATCTGGGAGGCCTCCTACGAGCAGTACTTC.

This chain links TRBV7-6 with TRBJ2-3, with 16 bases identical to TRBD2. Germline assignment: CDR1 SGHVS and CDR2 FNYEAQ. The J segment lost 3 bases and the V segment lost 5 bases, leaving 8 bases of the junction unmatched. The CDR3 extends over 18 amino acids. DNA for the CDR3: TGTGCCAGCAGCCCCCCGGGACTAGCGGGAGGGAGGACAGATACGCAGTATTTT. It translates to CASSPPGLAGGRTDTQYF.

The rearrangement uses TRBV5-1 and TRBJ1-1; D call uncertain. Per germline, CDR1 SGHRS and CDR2 YFSETQ. This CDR3 is built from 14 residues. Trimming shortened V by 5 bases and J by 1 base, and 12 bases separated the two germline ends. The CDR3, as DNA: TGCGCCAGCAGTCGGGATCTGTCGAACACTGAAGCTTTCTTT. Protein product: CASSRDLSNTEAFF.

This clone occurred once. The chain recombines TRBV27 with TRBJ2-1; D is uncertain. The length of the CDR3 is 15 residues. In germline, CDR1 is MNHEY, CDR2 SMNVEV (reference sequence). V shed 5 bases and J shed 5 bases, with 16 bases lying between them. In DNA, the CDR3 is TGTGCCAGCAGTCCCTTAAGGAGAGATCACAATGAGCAGTTCTTC. Translating it yields CASSPLRRDHNEQFF.

The rearrangement links TRBV19 to TRBJ1-5; D might be TRBD1 (6 bases). Trimming took 4 bases from V and 6 from J, leaving 16 bases between them. Germline V gene sequence: CDR1 LNHDA, CDR2 SQIVND (reference sequence). The CDR3 is 15 amino acids. CDR3: CASSKPQGMIQPQHF. CDR3 nucleotides: TGTGCCAGTAGTAAACCACAGGGTATGATTCAGCCCCAGCATTTT.

J is TRBJ2-7 and V is TRBV6-5; 7 positions agree with TRBD2. Trimming cost V 6 bases and J 0 bases; bases outside gene matches: 8. Germline-derived CDR1 and CDR2 are MNHEY and SVGAGI. The CDR3 length is 15 residues. The CDR3 sequence is CASRPQRDYSYEQYF. The CDR3 DNA is TGTGCCAGCAGACCCCAACGGGACTACTCCTACGAGCAGTACTTC.